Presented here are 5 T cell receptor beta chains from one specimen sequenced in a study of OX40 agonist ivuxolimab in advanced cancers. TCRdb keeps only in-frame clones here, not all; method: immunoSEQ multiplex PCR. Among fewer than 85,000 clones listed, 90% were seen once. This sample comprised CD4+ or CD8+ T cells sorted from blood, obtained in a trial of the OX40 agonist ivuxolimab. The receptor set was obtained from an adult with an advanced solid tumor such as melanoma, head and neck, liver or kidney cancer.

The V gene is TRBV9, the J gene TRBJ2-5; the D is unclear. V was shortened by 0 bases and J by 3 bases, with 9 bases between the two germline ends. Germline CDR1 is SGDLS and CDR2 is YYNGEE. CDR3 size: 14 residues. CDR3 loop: CASSVDPGKETQYF. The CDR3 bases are TGTGCCAGCAGCGTAGACCCGGGCAAAGAGACCCAGTACTTC. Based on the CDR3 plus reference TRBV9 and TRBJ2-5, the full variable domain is DSGVTQTPKHLITATGQRVTLRCSPRSGDLSVYWYQQSLDQGLQFLIQYYNGEERAKGNILERFSAQQFPDLHSELNLSSLELGDSALYFCASSVDPGKETQYFGPGTRLLVL.

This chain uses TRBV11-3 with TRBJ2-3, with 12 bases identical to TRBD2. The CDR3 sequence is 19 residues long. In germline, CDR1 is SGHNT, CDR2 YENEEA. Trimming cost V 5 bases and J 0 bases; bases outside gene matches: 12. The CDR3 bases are TGTGCCAGCAGCGTATACCCGGGACTAGCGGGTAAAAGCACAGATACGCAGTATTTT. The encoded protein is CASSVYPGLAGKSTDTQYF.

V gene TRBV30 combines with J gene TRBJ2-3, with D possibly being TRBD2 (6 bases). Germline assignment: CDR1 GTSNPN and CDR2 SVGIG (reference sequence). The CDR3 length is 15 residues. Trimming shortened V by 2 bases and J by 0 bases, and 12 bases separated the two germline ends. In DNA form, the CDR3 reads TGTGCCTGGAGTCGGGACTTAACTAGCACAGATACGCAGTATTTT. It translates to CAWSRDLTSTDTQYF. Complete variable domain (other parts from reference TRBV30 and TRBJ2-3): SQTIHQWPATLVQPVGSPLSLECTVEGTSNPNLYWYRQAAGRGLQLLFYSVGIGQISSEVPQNLSASRPQDRQFILSSKKLLLSDSGFYLCAWSRDLTSTDTQYFGPGTRLTVL.

CDR3 sequence (DNA): TGTGCCAGCAGGCCTACAGGGGTGAGGTATACGCAGTATTTT. Translated, it gives CASRPTGVRYTQYF. The chain recombines TRBV6-5 with TRBJ2-3; 7 nucleotides match TRBD1. The V segment lost 6 bases and the J segment 7 bases; nucleotides outside the gene matches: 10. Germline CDR1 is MNHEY and CDR2 is SVGAGI. This CDR3 spans 14 amino acids.

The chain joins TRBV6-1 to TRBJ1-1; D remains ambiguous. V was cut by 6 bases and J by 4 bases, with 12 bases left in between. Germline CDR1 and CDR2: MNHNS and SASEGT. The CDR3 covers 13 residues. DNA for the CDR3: TGTGCCAGCAGAGGGAAGATCGGCACTGAAGCTTTCTTT. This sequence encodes CASRGKIGTEAFF.